The 18 T cell receptor beta chains below were found in one sample sequenced in a study of blood T cell repertoires in COVID-19. Assay used: immunoSEQ multiplex PCR; TCRdb lists only in-frame clones, some missing. The sample has roughly 38,000 clones; approximately 91% are singletons. Sample: peripheral blood. These receptors all stem from a man in his fifties or sixties with active COVID-19.

The chain combines TRBV7-9 with TRBJ2-3, with D maybe TRBD2 (5 bases). Per the germline V gene, CDR1 is SEHNR and CDR2 is FQNEAQ (reference sequence). The length of the CDR3 is 15 residues. The V end lost 2 bases, the J end lost 0 bases, and 9 bases lay between the germline ends. CDR3 sequence: CASSLPGISTDTQYF. The CDR3 region has the DNA TGTGCCAGCAGCTTACCGGGGATTAGCACAGATACGCAGTATTTT.

The chain has TRBV3-1 (or the pseudogene TRBV3-2) and TRBJ1-2; 7 positions match TRBD1. Losses at the gene ends were 5 bases for V and 4 bases for J; bases not matched to a gene: 4. The CDR3 contains 13 residues. Germline loops: CDR1 LGHDT, CDR2 YNNKEL (reference sequence). For the CDR3, the DNA is TGTGCCAGCAGCACACAGGGGCGCTATGGCTACACCTTC. Protein: CASSTQGRYGYTF.

This chain uses TRBV10-1 with TRBJ1-1; the D is unclear. In germline, CDR1 is WNHNN, CDR2 SYGVQD (reference sequence). The CDR3 is made up of 13 amino acids. V was trimmed by 4 bases and J by 7 bases, leaving 13 bases between them. CDR3 bases: TGCGCCAGCAGTGCCGGGGAATTCGGTGAAGCTTTCTTT. Its translation: CASSAGEFGEAFF.

The V and J genes are TRBV7-6 and TRBJ2-3; a possible D gene is TRBD1 (5 bases). The germline V gene has CDR1 SGHVS and CDR2 FNYEAQ. The CDR3 extends over 16 amino acids. Trimming removed 1 base at V and 5 bases at J, with 16 bases between. CDR3 protein: CASSLVFSQGVDTQYF. The CDR3 coding sequence is TGTGCCAGCAGCTTAGTTTTCAGCCAGGGTGTAGATACGCAGTATTTT.

The chain joins TRBV19 to TRBJ1-4, with D perhaps matching TRBD1 (5 bases). The CDR3 runs 13 residues. V was clipped by 10 bases and J by 8 bases, with 17 bases between them. Germline CDR1 reads LNHDA; CDR2 reads SQIVND (reference sequence). The CDR3 DNA reads TGTGCCACCACCCGGGGGGACGTCGAAAAACTGTTTTTT. This codes for CATTRGDVEKLFF.

The V call is TRBV29-1, the J call TRBJ2-5; the D gene is possibly TRBD1 (5 bases). This CDR3 region has 14 residues. Between the trimmed V and J ends, which lost 4 bases and 4 bases, there was a span of 16 bases. CDR1 and CDR2 (germline): SQVTM, ANQGSEA. The CDR3 reads CSVVGVPSGETQYF. CDR3 nucleotides: TGCAGCGTTGTAGGGGTCCCCTCGGGAGAGACCCAGTACTTC.

The chain employs TRBV5-5 and TRBJ2-1; D is ambiguous. This CDR3 spans 14 amino acids. Germline assignment: CDR1 SGHKS and CDR2 YYEKEE (reference sequence). The V end was cut by 3 bases, the J end by 7 bases, with 14 bases between. This chain's CDR3 is CASSYTPTLNEQFF. In nucleotides, the CDR3 is TGTGCCAGCAGCTACACCCCGACATTAAATGAGCAGTTCTTC.

This clone was counted between two and nine times. This sequence joins TRBV3-1 (or the pseudogene TRBV3-2) and TRBJ2-5; D remains ambiguous. V lost 3 bases and J lost 2, with 10 bases in between. Germline loops: CDR1 LGHDT, CDR2 YNNKEL (reference sequence). The CDR3 consists of 14 residues. For the CDR3, the DNA is TGTGCCAGCAGCCAGGGTGGGCTTCAAGAGACCCAGTACTTC. This gives the protein CASSQGGLQETQYF.

The chain couples TRBV9 to TRBJ2-1, with a tentative D call TRBD2 (5 bases). V was trimmed by 4 bases and J by 3 bases, leaving 14 bases between them. The germline V gene encodes CDR1 SGDLS and CDR2 YYNGEE. CDR3 length: 15 residues. The chain's CDR3 is CASSRSPGDYNEQFF. The CDR3 DNA is TGTGCCAGCAGCCGCTCCCCCGGGGACTACAATGAGCAGTTCTTC.

This clone was observed a few times. The chain joins TRBV5-5 to TRBJ1-6; TRBD1 matches at 9 bases. This CDR3 is built from 16 residues. Germline V gives CDR1 SGHKS, CDR2 YYEKEE (reference sequence). V was pared by 6 bases and J by 6 bases, with 10 bases of the junction left unmatched. This chain's CDR3 is CASISSGTGSNSPLHF. CDR3 in DNA: TGTGCCAGCATCTCCTCCGGGACAGGGTCTAATTCACCCCTCCACTTT. Combining the CDR3 with reference TRBV5-5 and TRBJ1-6 gives the whole variable domain DAGVTQSPTHLIKTRGQQVTLRCSPISGHKSVSWYQQVLGQGPQFIFQYYEKEERGRGNFPDRFSARQFPNYSSELNVNALLLGDSALYLCASISSGTGSNSPLHFGNGTRLTVT.

The chain employs TRBV7-3 and TRBJ2-3; tentatively, D is TRBD1 (5 bases). The ends were cut back, 1 base at V and 6 bases at J, with 5 bases in the middle. Germline V lookup: CDR1 SGHTA, CDR2 FQGTGA. The CDR3 sequence is 12 residues long. The CDR3 here is CASSLNRDTQYF. CDR3 in DNA: TGTGCCAGCAGCTTAAACAGGGATACGCAGTATTTT. Filled out from reference TRBV7-3 and TRBJ2-3, the complete variable domain reads GAGVSQTPSNKVTEKGKYVELRCDPISGHTALYWYRQSLGQGPEFLIYFQGTGAADDSGLPNDRFFAVRPEGSVSTLKIQRTERGDSAVYLCASSLNRDTQYFGPGTRLTVL.

This clone was counted once. V usage is TRBV16 and J usage is TRBJ2-1, with TRBD2 identical over 9 bases. With V trimmed by 4 bases and J by 0 bases, 1 base remained unmatched. The germline gives CDR1 KGHSY, CDR2 FQNENV. The CDR3 totals 15 residues. The CDR3 sequence is CASSRSGSSYNEQFF. The DNA for the CDR3 is TGTGCCAGCAGCCGTAGCGGGAGCTCCTACAATGAGCAGTTCTTC.

In this sample, this clone turned up once. V and J are TRBV4-2 and TRBJ2-2; 9 bases fit TRBD1. The CDR3 totals 22 residues. V lost 1 base and J lost 5; bases outside the gene matches: 23. Germline loops: CDR1 LGHNA, CDR2 YNFKEQ. CDR3 in amino acids: CASSQVLGQGKGRLEGTGELFF. The CDR3 nucleotides read TGTGCCAGCAGCCAAGTACTGGGACAGGGAAAAGGTCGGTTAGAAGGGACCGGGGAGCTGTTTTTT.

The chain links TRBV4-2 to TRBJ1-3; TRBD1 matches at 11 bases. The CDR3 is made up of 17 amino acids. CDR1 and CDR2 (germline): LGHNA, YNFKEQ. J lost 4 bases, V lost 4 bases, and 9 bases had no gene match. The CDR3 loop reads CASSPNGQGAIGNTIYF. CDR3 nucleotide sequence: TGTGCCAGCAGCCCAAACGGACAGGGGGCGATAGGAAACACCATATATTTT.

This chain connects TRBV5-4 to TRBJ1-3, with a tentative D call TRBD1 (5 bases). CDR3 size: 16 residues. Trimming removed 0 bases at V and 4 bases at J, with 14 bases between. Per germline, CDR1 SGHNT and CDR2 YYREEE (reference sequence). The CDR3 region has the DNA TGTGCCAGCAGCTTGGGGGGGTTCGCGGGAGGAAACACCATATATTTT. Translating gives CASSLGGFAGGNTIYF.

The rearrangement joins TRBV6-5 to TRBJ1-3; 8 nucleotides agree with TRBD1. The CDR3 consists of 14 residues. From germline, CDR1 is MNHEY and CDR2 SVGAGI. V gave up 5 bases and J gave up 4 bases; unmatched junction bases: 4. The CDR3 DNA follows: TGTGCCAGCAGTCAGGGGGCCGGAGGAAACACCATATATTTT. This gives the protein CASSQGAGGNTIYF.

This chain connects TRBV7-2 to TRBJ1-3; 8 nucleotides line up with TRBD1. The CDR3 consists of 15 residues. Germline values: CDR1 SGHTA, CDR2 FQGNSA. The ends lost 4 bases at V and 4 bases at J; junction bases unmatched: 6. The CDR3 region has the DNA TGTGCCAGCAGCTCTCAGGGGGCGCGAGGAAACACCATATATTTT. It translates to CASSSQGARGNTIYF. The whole variable domain, filled in from reference TRBV7-2 and TRBJ1-3, reads GAGVSQSPSNKVTEKGKDVELRCDPISGHTALYWYRQSLGQGLEFLIYFQGNSAPDKSGLPSDRFSAERTGGSVSTLTIQRTQQEDSAVYLCASSSQGARGNTIYFGEGSWLTVV.

This sequence joins TRBV5-1 and TRBJ2-3; 12 nucleotides line up with TRBD2. The CDR3 runs 16 residues. The junction had 4 bases not matched to a gene; V was cut back by 5 bases and J by 0 bases. CDR1 is SGHRS and CDR2 is YFSETQ in the germline V gene. The CDR3 protein is CASREGTSGSTDTQYF. In DNA form, the CDR3 reads TGCGCCAGCAGGGAAGGGACTAGCGGGAGCACAGATACGCAGTATTTT.